These 5 T cell receptor beta chains originate from one sample sequenced in a study of shared clonotypes between healthy human individuals. The repertoire was sequenced with immunoSEQ multiplex PCR; TCRdb's copy has only in-frame clones and lacks some. The sample lists some 2 million clones, about 94% seen once, with about 1.1% in the top ten. Naive CD8 cells, CD45RO-negative and positively selected for CCR7, excluded terminally differentiated effector memory CD45RA+ cells. Material: naive CD8+ T cells sorted from blood. Every receptor here comes from a man in his late teens or twenties in good health.

This clone is a singleton in its sample. Other DNA sequences from this sample encode an identical CDR3 as well. The rearrangement links TRBV6-6 to TRBJ1-4; D remains ambiguous. The CDR3 loop spans 12 amino acids. The germline V gene has CDR1 MNHNY and CDR2 SVGAGI (reference sequence). Trimming took off 4 bases at V and 4 bases at J, with 4 bases between the two ends. The CDR3 sequence: CASSSLNEKLFF. The CDR3 region has the DNA TGTGCCAGCAGTTCCCTTAATGAAAAACTGTTTTTT.

This CDR3 is CASSVGQMNTEAFF. The CDR3 nucleotides are TGCGCCAGCAGCGTCGGACAGATGAACACTGAAGCTTTCTTT. The chain is built from TRBV5-1 and TRBJ1-1, with D perhaps TRBD1 (6 bases). Germline V lookup: CDR1 SGHRS, CDR2 YFSETQ. The CDR3 sequence is 14 residues long. V was shortened by 4 bases and J by 0 bases, with 10 bases between the two germline ends.

The CDR3 bases are TGCGCCAGCAGTCGTACCCTGGCGGGGGGCCTCACAGATACGCAGTATTTT. This translates into CASSRTLAGGLTDTQYF. V usage is TRBV4-1 and J usage is TRBJ2-3; 8 nucleotides agree with TRBD2. Germline values: CDR1 MGHRA, CDR2 YSYEKL. This CDR3 region has 17 residues. V was pared by 6 bases and J by 2 bases, with 13 bases of the junction left unmatched.

The rearrangement uses TRBV11-2 and TRBJ2-3, with D possibly being TRBD1 or TRBD2 (5 bases each). The CDR3 is 15 residues long. Trimming took off 1 base at V and 4 bases at J, with 12 bases between the two ends. Germline assignment: CDR1 SGHAT and CDR2 FQNNGV. Written as DNA, the CDR3 is TGTGCCAGCAGCTTAGGAGGCCGAGGGGCAGATACGCAGTATTTT. It codes for CASSLGGRGADTQYF.

This sequence joins TRBV28 and TRBJ2-7; 8 bases fit TRBD1. Unmatched junction bases numbered 8, after V lost 5 bases and J lost 2 bases. Germline-derived CDR1 and CDR2 are MDHEN and SYDVKM. This CDR3 contains 15 residues. The chain's CDR3 is CASSQGTGLAYEQYF. The DNA of the CDR3 is TGTGCCAGCAGTCAAGGGACAGGTTTAGCCTACGAGCAGTACTTC.